This entry lists 27 T cell receptor beta chains sequenced from one sample in a study of blood T cell repertoires in COVID-19. Clones were read by immunoSEQ multiplex PCR, and TCRdb kept only the in-frame ones, dropping some. In the table there are about 180,000 clones, around 88% of which are singletons. Sequenced: peripheral blood. The receptors here all came from a woman in her thirties with acute or convalescent COVID-19.

The chain joins TRBV10-3 to TRBJ1-4; D remains ambiguous. Trimming took 4 bases from V and 0 from J, leaving 15 bases between them. The length of the CDR3 is 17 residues. In germline, CDR1 is ENHRY, CDR2 SYGVKD. CDR3 amino acids: CAISGPPAGATNEKLFF. CDR3 DNA: TGTGCCATCAGTGGCCCCCCGGCGGGTGCAACTAATGAAAAACTGTTTTTT.

The V call is TRBV6-5, the J call TRBJ1-1, with 7 bases that match TRBD1. The trim removed 5 bases at V and 3 bases at J, leaving 9 bases unmatched. This CDR3 has 15 residues. Germline CDR1 reads MNHEY; CDR2 reads SVGAGI. The CDR3 DNA sequence: TGTGCCAGCAGTCCCCGGACAGGCTGGGACACTGAAGCTTTCTTT. Amino acid sequence: CASSPRTGWDTEAFF.

This clone occurred a few times. The CDR3 sequence: CASSLPGLDKREQYF. Written as DNA, the CDR3 is TGTGCCAGCAGCTTGCCGGGACTAGATAAACGGGAGCAGTACTTC. This chain connects TRBV5-4 to TRBJ2-7; 8 bases align to TRBD2. The CDR3 runs to 15 residues. The V and J ends lost 1 base and 7 bases, in that order; junction bases with no gene match: 10. In germline, CDR1 is SGHNT, CDR2 YYREEE (reference sequence).

The rearrangement links TRBV6-6 to TRBJ2-1; possibly TRBD2 for D (6 bases). The CDR3 covers 13 residues. V dropped 5 bases and J dropped 5 bases, with 10 bases sitting between them. Germline CDR1 and CDR2: MNHNY and SVGAGI (reference sequence). The CDR3 sequence is CASSGWEDNEQFF. CDR3 in DNA: TGTGCCAGCAGTGGTTGGGAGGACAATGAGCAGTTCTTC.

The chain has TRBV5-1 and TRBJ2-1, with D possibly matching TRBD2 (6 bases). CDR1 and CDR2 from the germline V gene are SGHRS and YFSETQ. V dropped 0 bases and J dropped 2 bases, with 9 bases sitting between them. This CDR3 has 15 residues. CDR3 protein: CASSLDTGAYNEQFF. CDR3 bases: TGCGCCAGCAGCTTGGATACGGGGGCCTACAATGAGCAGTTCTTC. The full variable domain, its missing parts supplied by reference TRBV5-1 and TRBJ2-1, is KAGVTQTPRYLIKTRGQQVTLSCSPISGHRSVSWYQQTPGQGLQFLFEYFSETQRNKGNFPGRFSGRQFSNSRSEMNVSTLELGDSALYLCASSLDTGAYNEQFFGPGTRLTVL.

This chain connects TRBV27 to TRBJ2-7; the D is unclear. V was cut by 3 bases and J by 6 bases, with 12 bases left in between. This CDR3 is 13 amino acids long. Germline CDR1 reads MNHEY; CDR2 reads SMNVEV (reference sequence). CDR3 bases: TGTGCCAGCAGTTTTGAATACCGCGGCGAGCAGTACTTC. It is translated as CASSFEYRGEQYF.

The chain uses TRBV7-9 and TRBJ2-7; D gene unclear. The germline V and J ends were trimmed by 1 base and 9 bases, with 7 bases remaining between them. The CDR3 consists of 11 residues. Germline CDR1 and CDR2: SEHNR and FQNEAQ (reference sequence). The CDR3, as DNA: TGTGCCAGCAGCTTAGGACACCGGCAGTACTTC. Its translation is CASSLGHRQYF. Full variable domain (rest looked up from reference TRBV7-9 and TRBJ2-7): DTGVSQNPRHKITKRGQNVTFRCDPISEHNRLYWYRQTLGQGPEFLTYFQNEAQLEKSRLLSDRFSAERPKGSFSTLEIQRTEQGDSAMYLCASSLGHRQYFGPGTRLTVT.

This chain uses TRBV7-9 with TRBJ2-7; 7 bases align to TRBD2. Unmatched junction bases numbered 11, after V lost 5 bases and J lost 4 bases. From germline, CDR1 is SEHNR and CDR2 FQNEAQ (reference sequence). This CDR3 has 15 amino acids. CDR3 loop: CASSQTNGRYYEQYF. The CDR3 coding sequence is TGTGCCAGCAGCCAGACCAACGGGAGGTATTACGAGCAGTACTTC.

The CDR3 loop is CASSPRGIGYEQYF. The CDR3 region has the DNA TGTGCCAGCTCACCACGAGGGATTGGCTACGAGCAGTACTTC. The chain carries TRBV18 and TRBJ2-7; a weak D match, TRBD2 (5 bases). Between the trimmed V and J ends, which lost 1 base and 3 bases, there was a span of 10 bases. This CDR3 has 14 amino acids. Germline loops: CDR1 KGHSH, CDR2 LQKENI.

The rearrangement joins TRBV6-6 to TRBJ1-6; 8 nucleotides agree with TRBD1. CDR3 length: 14 amino acids. Unmatched junction bases numbered 4, after V lost 2 bases and J lost 10 bases. CDR1 and CDR2 from the germline V gene are MNHNY and SVGAGI (reference sequence). CDR3 loop: CASSYPDRESPLHF. The CDR3 DNA is TGTGCCAGCAGTTACCCGGACAGGGAATCACCCCTCCACTTT.

The V and J genes are TRBV29-1 and TRBJ2-3; TRBD2 matches 16 bases. Per germline, CDR1 SQVTM and CDR2 ANQGSEA. J was trimmed by 10 bases and V by 6 bases; bases with no gene match: 4. The CDR3 covers 13 residues. This chain's CDR3 is CSVPGLAGGAQYF. Written as DNA, the CDR3 is TGCAGCGTCCCGGGACTAGCGGGAGGGGCGCAGTATTTT.

The rearrangement uses TRBV19 and TRBJ2-5; 11 bases match TRBD2. The V and J ends lost 3 bases and 5 bases, in that order; junction bases with no gene match: 17. Germline values: CDR1 LNHDA, CDR2 SQIVND (reference sequence). The CDR3 covers 19 residues. The CDR3 is CASSMGPGSGRGSRETQYF. CDR3 bases: TGTGCCAGTAGTATGGGTCCCGGTAGCGGGAGGGGCAGCCGGGAGACCCAGTACTTC.

This rearrangement joins TRBV2 to TRBJ2-5; D may be TRBD1 (6 bases). Germline-derived CDR1 and CDR2 are SNHLY and FYNNEI. Between the trimmed V and J ends, which lost 8 bases and 3 bases, there was a span of 7 bases. CDR3 length equals 11 residues. CDR3 nucleotides: TGTGCCAGCTCAGGGGAAGAGACCCAGTACTTC. It codes for CASSGEETQYF.

The chain is built from TRBV24-1 and TRBJ2-3; possibly TRBD2 for D (5 bases). Trimming shortened V by 2 bases and J by 6 bases, and 8 bases separated the two germline ends. Looked up from germline, CDR1 is KGHDR and CDR2 is SFDVKD. The length of the CDR3 is 13 residues. The CDR3 coding sequence is TGTGCCACCAGTGATTCGACTACTGATACGCAGTATTTT. Its protein product is CATSDSTTDTQYF.

The V and J genes are TRBV7-3 and TRBJ2-1; TRBD2 matches 9 bases. Germline-derived CDR1 and CDR2 are SGHTA and FQGTGA. The CDR3 spans 17 residues. The V segment lost 1 base and the J segment 9 bases; nucleotides outside the gene matches: 13. The CDR3 here is CASSLSGFEREEIEQFF. In nucleotides, the CDR3 is TGTGCCAGCAGCTTAAGTGGGTTCGAGCGGGAGGAGATTGAGCAGTTCTTC.

The sample holds one count of this clone. CDR3 in amino acids: CATSSQGLADEQYF. CDR3 sequence (DNA): TGTGCCACCAGCTCCCAGGGACTAGCCGACGAGCAGTACTTC. The chain carries TRBV24-1 and TRBJ2-7; 9 bases fit TRBD2. Germline V gene lookup returns CDR1 KGHDR and CDR2 SFDVKD. This CDR3 is built from 14 residues. Trimming at V came to 7 bases and at J to 5 bases, leaving 8 bases not matched to a gene.

The CDR3 coding sequence is TGCGCCAGCAGCTTCGGGACAGCCTCCTTCTACGAGCAGTACTTC. Translating gives CASSFGTASFYEQYF. V usage is TRBV5-1 and J usage is TRBJ2-7, with TRBD1 identical over 7 bases. CDR1 is SGHRS, CDR2 YFSETQ, per germline. This CDR3 has 15 residues. The ends lost 2 bases at V and 3 bases at J; junction bases unmatched: 8.

This clone was recorded once. The chain couples TRBV5-1 to TRBJ2-7; TRBD2 is a possible D gene (6 bases). In germline, CDR1 is SGHRS, CDR2 YFSETQ. The CDR3 spans 14 residues. V was shortened by 6 bases and J by 2 bases, with 15 bases between the two germline ends. The CDR3 loop is CASKVGGLAYEQYF. CDR3 in DNA: TGCGCCAGCAAAGTGGGGGGTTTGGCCTACGAGCAGTACTTC.

The rearrangement links TRBV21-1 to TRBJ2-4; the table gives TRBD2 as D, unverified against the DNA. TRBV21-1 is tagged as a pseudogene. The CDR3 is made up of 17 amino acids. The CDR3 DNA is TGTGCCAGCAGATGGCGGGAAGATGGACGGGCCAAAAACATTCAGTACTTC. Its protein product is CASRWREDGRAKNIQYF.

The chain couples TRBV28 to TRBJ1-2; possible D gene TRBD1, 5 bases. Germline V gene data show CDR1 as MDHEN and CDR2 as SYDVKM. The CDR3 runs 13 residues. V was cut by 11 bases and J by 6 bases, with 19 bases left in between. The CDR3 DNA sequence: TGTGCCGCCCAAAGGTCCCAGGGCCATGGCTACACCTTC. This codes for CAAQRSQGHGYTF.

This clone has a handful of counts. The V and J genes are TRBV11-3 and TRBJ2-7; D gene ambiguous. This CDR3 is built from 14 residues. Trimming shortened V by 5 bases and J by 1 base, and 12 bases separated the two germline ends. CDR1 is SGHNT, CDR2 YENEEA, per germline. The CDR3 loop is CASSPSVGSYEQYF. The CDR3 DNA is TGTGCCAGCAGCCCCTCGGTCGGGTCCTACGAGCAGTACTTC.

The rearrangement uses TRBV9 and TRBJ2-2, with D hard to call. Germline V lookup: CDR1 SGDLS, CDR2 YYNGEE. This CDR3 has 13 residues. V dropped 2 bases and J dropped 6 bases, with 8 bases sitting between them. CDR3 sequence (DNA): TGTGCCAGCAGCGTTGACTTCGCCGGGGAGCTGTTTTTT. Its protein product is CASSVDFAGELFF.

The chain combines TRBV5-8 with TRBJ2-1; D is possibly TRBD1 (5 bases). The V gene lost 1 base and the J gene lost 5 bases, with 7 bases spanning the gap. Germline V gene lookup returns CDR1 SGHTS and CDR2 YDEGEE. The CDR3 sequence is 13 residues long. The CDR3 DNA is TGTGCCAGCAGCTTGATAGGGGACAATGAGCAGTTCTTC. This encodes CASSLIGDNEQFF.

The chain combines TRBV6-5 with TRBJ2-7; 8 positions match TRBD2. In germline, CDR1 is MNHEY, CDR2 SVGAGI. The V segment lost 7 bases and the J segment 6 bases; nucleotides outside the gene matches: 2. This CDR3 spans 11 amino acids. The CDR3 protein is CASKSGGEQYF. The CDR3 DNA reads TGTGCCAGCAAAAGCGGGGGCGAGCAGTACTTC.

The chain has TRBV7-9 and TRBJ1-3; D is undetermined. V was pared by 1 base and J by 4 bases, with 5 bases between. The germline V gene has CDR1 SEHNR and CDR2 FQNEAQ (reference sequence). The CDR3 contains 13 residues. The CDR3 DNA follows: TGTGCCAGCAGCTTAGAGAGGGGAAACACCATATATTTT. It translates to CASSLERGNTIYF. Full variable domain (rest looked up from reference TRBV7-9 and TRBJ1-3): DTGVSQNPRHKITKRGQNVTFRCDPISEHNRLYWYRQTLGQGPEFLTYFQNEAQLEKSRLLSDRFSAERPKGSFSTLEIQRTEQGDSAMYLCASSLERGNTIYFGEGSWLTVV.

A word on this clone: Sequence at one end of the junction differs from germline and may be a read error. The V gene is TRBV12-3 or TRBV12-4, the J gene TRBJ2-7, with 8 bases aligning to TRBD2. This CDR3 contains 12 residues. The CDR3 protein is CASSYTHGRAQF. The CDR3 DNA is TGTGCCAGCAGTTACACCCACGGGAGGGCCCAATTC.

This chain joins TRBV5-1 and TRBJ2-2; 14 positions match TRBD2. The CDR3 is 15 residues long. J lost 6 bases, V lost 3 bases, and 1 base had no gene match. Germline CDR1 and CDR2: SGHRS and YFSETQ. CDR3 residues: CASSSGLAGAGELFF. The CDR3 DNA sequence: TGCGCCAGCAGCTCGGGACTAGCGGGAGCCGGGGAGCTGTTTTTT.